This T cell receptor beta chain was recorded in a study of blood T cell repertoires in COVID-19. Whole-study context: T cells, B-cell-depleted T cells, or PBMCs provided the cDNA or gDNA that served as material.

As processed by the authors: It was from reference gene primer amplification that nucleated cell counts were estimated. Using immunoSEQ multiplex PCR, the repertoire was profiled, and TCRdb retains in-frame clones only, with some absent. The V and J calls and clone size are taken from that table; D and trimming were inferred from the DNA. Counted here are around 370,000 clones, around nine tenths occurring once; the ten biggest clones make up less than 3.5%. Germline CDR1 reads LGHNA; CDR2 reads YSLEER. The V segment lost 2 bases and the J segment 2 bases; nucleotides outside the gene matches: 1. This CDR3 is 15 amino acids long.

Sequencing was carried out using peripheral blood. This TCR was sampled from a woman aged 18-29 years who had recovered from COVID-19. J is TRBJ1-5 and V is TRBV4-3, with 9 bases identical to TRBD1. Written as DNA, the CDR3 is TGCGCCAGCAGCCAAACAGGGGGCGGCAATCAGCCCCAGCATTTT. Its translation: CASSQTGGGNQPQHF.